The 17 T cell receptor beta chains reported below all come from one sample, sequenced in a study of cytomegalovirus exposure and HLA in healthy donors. 60 Vbeta and 13 Jbeta primers were used in PCR. Profiling relied on immunoSEQ multiplex PCR, and the TCRdb table lists in-frame clones only, not all of them. The sample yields about 140,000 clones, 70% to 75% seen once. The source material was PBMCs. Every receptor here comes from a woman aged 25 to 45 in good health and CMV-seronegative.

This clone has just a few counts. This rearrangement joins TRBV28 to TRBJ2-1, with D possibly matching TRBD2 (7 bases). Per germline, CDR1 MDHEN and CDR2 SYDVKM. Trimming left V 2 bases short and J 7 bases short, with 12 bases between. The CDR3 is made up of 14 amino acids. The DNA for the CDR3 is TGTGCCAGCAGTTTAGGGGGAGGGGGGAATGAGCAGTTCTTC. Protein: CASSLGGGGNEQFF. Together with reference TRBV28 and TRBJ2-1, the CDR3 gives the full variable domain: DVKVTQSSRYLVKRTGEKVFLECVQDMDHENMFWYRQDPGLGLRLIYFSYDVKMKEKGDIPEGYSVSREKKERFSLILESASTNQTSMYLCASSLGGGGNEQFFGPGTRLTVL.

This clone was detected only once. V gene TRBV18 combines with J gene TRBJ2-7; TRBD2 aligns across 7 bases. The CDR3 totals 15 residues. The J segment lost 7 bases and the V segment lost 6 bases, leaving 15 bases of the junction unmatched. CDR1 and CDR2 from the germline V gene are KGHSH and LQKENI. The CDR3 bases are TGTGCCAGCTCCCTGACCCCGGGGAGGGTAGAAGAGCAGTACTTC. Protein product: CASSLTPGRVEEQYF.

This chain links TRBV5-8 with TRBJ1-4; TRBD1 matches 10 bases. The CDR3 covers 16 residues. V lost 2 bases, J lost 1 base, and 2 bases stayed unmatched. The germline gives CDR1 SGHTS, CDR2 YDEGEE. CDR3: CASSFGQGETNEKLFF. The CDR3 DNA reads as TGTGCCAGCAGCTTCGGACAGGGGGAAACTAATGAAAAACTGTTTTTT. The full variable domain, its missing parts supplied by reference TRBV5-8 and TRBJ1-4, is EAGVTQSPTHLIKTRGQQATLRCSPISGHTSVYWYQQALGLGLQFLLWYDEGEERNRGNFPPRFSGRQFPNYSSELNVNALELEDSALYLCASSFGQGETNEKLFFGSGTQLSVL.

The chain carries TRBV6-1 and TRBJ1-2; 8 nucleotides match TRBD1. J gave up 6 bases and V 6 bases, and 3 bases lay outside the gene matches. From germline, CDR1 is MNHNS and CDR2 SASEGT. CDR3 length: 12 residues. The DNA of the CDR3 is TGTGCCAGCAGGAAGACAGGGGATGGCTACACCTTC. Protein: CASRKTGDGYTF.

The chain is built from TRBV15 and TRBJ1-1, with TRBD1 identical over 8 bases. Germline CDR1 LNHNV, CDR2 YYDKDF (reference sequence). The CDR3 has 14 residues. V trimming: 0 bases; J trimming: 11 bases; junction bases outside the gene matches: 8. The CDR3 nucleotides read TGTGCCACCAGCAGAGATTATAAGGACAGGGTGGCTTTCTTT. This translates into CATSRDYKDRVAFF.

The sample holds a few counts of this clone. The gene calls are TRBV19 and TRBJ1-6, with 7 nucleotides matching TRBD1. Germline assignment: CDR1 LNHDA and CDR2 SQIVND (reference sequence). This CDR3 has 15 residues. J gave up 8 bases and V 3 bases, and 7 bases lay outside the gene matches. The CDR3 reads CASSIVGGQYSPLHF. The CDR3 DNA is TGTGCCAGTAGTATCGTAGGGGGCCAATATTCACCCCTCCACTTT. The whole variable domain, remainder taken from reference TRBV19 and TRBJ1-6, is DGGITQSPKYLFRKEGQNVTLSCEQNLNHDAMYWYRQDPGQGLRLIYYSQIVNDFQKGDIAEGYSVSREKKESFPLTVTSAQKNPTAFYLCASSIVGGQYSPLHFGNGTRLTVT.

V gene TRBV5-1 combines with J gene TRBJ2-5, with TRBD2 identical over 8 bases. Germline CDR1 reads SGHRS; CDR2 reads YFSETQ. The junction had 1 base not matched to a gene; V was cut back by 0 bases and J by 3 bases. The CDR3 loop spans 14 amino acids. For the CDR3, the DNA is TGCGCCAGCAGCTTGGTCGGGGGGGAAGAGACCCAGTACTTC. It translates to CASSLVGGEETQYF.

This clone was counted between two and nine times. This sequence joins TRBV6-4 and TRBJ2-3; 15 bases agree with TRBD2. CDR3 length: 18 amino acids. With 5 bases clipped from V and 1 base from J, the junction kept 7 bases outside the gene matches. From germline, CDR1 is MRHNA and CDR2 SNTAGT. Here the CDR3 reads CASSPGLAGGSGTDTQYF. The CDR3 DNA reads TGTGCCAGCAGTCCCGGACTAGCGGGGGGGTCTGGCACAGATACGCAGTATTTT.

This clone has only a few counts. The sample holds other DNA sequences that translate to the same CDR3. The CDR3 protein is CASSTVSGNTIYF. The CDR3, as DNA: TGTGCCAGTAGCACAGTCTCTGGAAACACCATATATTTT. This chain joins TRBV19 and TRBJ1-3; unclear D gene. This CDR3 spans 13 amino acids. Germline V gene lookup returns CDR1 LNHDA and CDR2 SQIVND (reference sequence). The V end was cut by 6 bases, the J end by 0 bases, with 6 bases between.

This clone has just one count. V is TRBV6-6 and J is TRBJ2-4; D unresolved. V was clipped by 2 bases and J by 4 bases, with 3 bases between them. The CDR3 is 12 residues long. Germline V gene data show CDR1 as MNHNY and CDR2 as SVGAGI (reference sequence). DNA for the CDR3: TGTGCCAGCAGTTACCCAAAAAACATTCAGTACTTC. Its protein product is CASSYPKNIQYF.

The CDR3: CASSFHNRGSGDTQYF. CDR3 in DNA: TGCGCCAGCAGCTTCCACAACAGGGGTTCAGGAGATACGCAGTATTTT. The chain recombines TRBV5-1 with TRBJ2-3, with 7 bases that match TRBD1. The V gene end was trimmed by 2 bases and the J gene end by 5 bases; junction bases not matched to a gene: 11. Germline CDR1 is SGHRS and CDR2 is YFSETQ. The CDR3 sequence is 16 residues long.

The gene calls are TRBV28 and TRBJ1-3, with 8 bases aligning to TRBD1. This CDR3 has 16 amino acids. Trimming removed 6 bases from V and 2 bases from J; junction bases left unmatched: 9. Germline CDR1 reads MDHEN; CDR2 reads SYDVKM. The CDR3 sequence: CASRYSGQVAGNTIYF. In DNA form, the CDR3 reads TGTGCCAGCAGATACTCGGGACAGGTGGCTGGAAACACCATATATTTT.

The V and J genes are TRBV5-1 and TRBJ1-1; D may be TRBD1 (6 bases). The germline V gene encodes CDR1 SGHRS and CDR2 YFSETQ. The CDR3 sequence is 14 residues long. Deletions cut 2 bases from V and 1 base from J, with 9 bases between. The CDR3 region has the DNA TGCGCCAGCAGCTTCCAGGGGCGGAACACTGAAGCTTTCTTT. The encoded protein is CASSFQGRNTEAFF.

This sequence joins TRBV27 and TRBJ2-2; TRBD2 matches at 10 bases. Unmatched junction bases numbered 2, after V lost 2 bases and J lost 2 bases. The CDR3 length is 16 residues. Per the germline V gene, CDR1 is MNHEY and CDR2 is SMNVEV (reference sequence). For the CDR3, the DNA is TGTGCCAGCAGTTTAAAACTAGCGGGAAACACCGGGGAGCTGTTTTTT. It specifies CASSLKLAGNTGELFF.

The gene calls are TRBV9 and TRBJ2-2; 11 bases match TRBD1. Looked up from germline, CDR1 is SGDLS and CDR2 is YYNGEE. The CDR3 is 14 amino acids. The V gene end was trimmed by 7 bases and the J gene end by 4 bases; junction bases not matched to a gene: 3. CDR3 bases: TGTGCCAGCGACGGGACAGGGGGCACCGGGGAGCTGTTTTTT. Translating gives CASDGTGGTGELFF.

The rearrangement links TRBV6-6 to TRBJ1-2; 7 bases agree with TRBD1. This CDR3 is built from 15 residues. Germline V gene data show CDR1 as MNHNY and CDR2 as SVGAGI (reference sequence). V was pared by 6 bases and J by 3 bases, with 10 bases of the junction left unmatched. The CDR3 DNA follows: TGTGCCAGCAGGGGCCGGGACAGTGGGGACTATGGCTACACCTTC. Translation gives CASRGRDSGDYGYTF.

The chain uses TRBV5-1 and TRBJ2-7, with TRBD1 matching 9 bases. Per the germline V gene, CDR1 is SGHRS and CDR2 is YFSETQ. The trim removed 5 bases at V and 9 bases at J, leaving 15 bases unmatched. This CDR3 contains 15 residues. The CDR3, as DNA: TGCGCCAGCAGTTCGACCGGGACAGGGACTATCAGGCAGTACTTC. Encoded protein: CASSSTGTGTIRQYF.